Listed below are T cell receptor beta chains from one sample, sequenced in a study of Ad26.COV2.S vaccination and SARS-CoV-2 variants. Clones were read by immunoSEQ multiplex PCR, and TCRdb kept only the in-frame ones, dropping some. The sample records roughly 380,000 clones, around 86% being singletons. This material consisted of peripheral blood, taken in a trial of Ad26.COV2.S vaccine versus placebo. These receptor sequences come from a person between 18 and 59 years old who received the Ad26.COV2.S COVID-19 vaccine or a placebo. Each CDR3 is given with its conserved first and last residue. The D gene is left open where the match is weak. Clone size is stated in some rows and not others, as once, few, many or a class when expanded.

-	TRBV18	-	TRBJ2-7	TGTGCCAGCTCACAGACCGACAGGTCCTACGAGCAGTACTTC	CASSQTDRSYEQYF
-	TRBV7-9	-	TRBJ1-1	TGTGCCAGCAGCCCAACAGGCGGGGTACTGAACACTGAAGCTTTCTTT	CASSPTGGVLNTEAFF
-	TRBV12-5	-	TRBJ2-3	TGTGCTAGTGGTTTGGTAACTAGCTGGGATACGCAGTATTTT	CASGLVTSWDTQYF
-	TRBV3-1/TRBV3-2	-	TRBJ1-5	TGTGCCAGCAGCCAAGGACAGGCGAATCAGCCCCAGCATTTT	CASSQGQANQPQHF
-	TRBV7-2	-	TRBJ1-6	TGTGCCAGCAGCTTGGGTTCTAGATCACCCCTCCACTTT	CASSLGSRSPLHF
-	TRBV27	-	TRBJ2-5	TGTGCCAGCAGCCAAGGGCCAGAGACCCAGTACTTC	CASSQGPETQYF
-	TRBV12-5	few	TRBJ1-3	TGTGCTAGTGGTTTGATCCGGCAGGGAAGATACTCTGGAAACACCATATATTTT	CASGLIRQGRYSGNTIYF
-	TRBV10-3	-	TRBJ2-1	TGTGCCACCCGGGGTAGCGGCTCCTACAATGAGCAGTTCTTC	CATRGSGSYNEQFF
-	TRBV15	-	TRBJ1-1	TGTGCCACCAGCAGAGACCGGGCGGAACACACTGAAGCTTTCTTT	CATSRDRAEHTEAFF
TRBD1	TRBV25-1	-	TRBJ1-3	TGTGCCAGCGACGGGACAGGGTCTGGAAACACCATATATTTT	CASDGTGSGNTIYF
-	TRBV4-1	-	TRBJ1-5	TGCGCCAGCAGCCAAGATTTTACAGGAAATCAGCCCCAGCATTTT	CASSQDFTGNQPQHF
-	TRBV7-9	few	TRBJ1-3	TGTGCCAGCAGCGGGACGGGATCTGGAAACACCATATATTTT	CASSGTGSGNTIYF
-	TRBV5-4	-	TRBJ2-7	TGTGCCAGCAGCTTGGGACAGTACGAGCAGTACTTC	CASSLGQYEQYF
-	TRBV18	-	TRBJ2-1	TGTGCCAGCTCTCAGGTGGACCACTACAATGAGCAGTTCTTC	CASSQVDHYNEQFF
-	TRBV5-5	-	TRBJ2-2	TGTGCCAGCAGCCACACCGGGGAGCTGTTTTTT	CASSHTGELFF
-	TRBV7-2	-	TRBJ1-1	TGTGCCAGCAGCTTGGACAACGCGAACACTGAAGCTTTCTTT	CASSLDNANTEAFF
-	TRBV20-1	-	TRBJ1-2	TGCAGTGCAAAAGGGGGAATTGGCTACACCTTC	CSAKGGIGYTF
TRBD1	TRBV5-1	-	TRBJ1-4	TGCGCCAGCAGCCCGGGACAGGGGAGCGAAAAACTGTTTTTT	CASSPGQGSEKLFF
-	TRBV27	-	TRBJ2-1	TGTGCCAGCAGTTTAACTGGAAACTCCTACAATGAGCAGTTCTTC	CASSLTGNSYNEQFF
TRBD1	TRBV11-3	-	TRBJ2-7	TGTGCCAGCAGCTTGGGGACAGGGAAGGCCTACGAGCAGTACTTC	CASSLGTGKAYEQYF
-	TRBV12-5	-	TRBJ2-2	TGTGCTAGTGGGGGGGCTGCGAACACCGGGGAGCTGTTTTTT	CASGGAANTGELFF
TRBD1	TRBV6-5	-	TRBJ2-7	TGTGCCAGCAGTTACGGGACAGGGCAGAGCTCCTACGAGCAGTACTTC	CASSYGTGQSSYEQYF
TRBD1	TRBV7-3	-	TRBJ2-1	TGTGCCAGCAGGCCTACAGGGGGCAGCTACAATGAGCAGTTCTTC	CASRPTGGSYNEQFF
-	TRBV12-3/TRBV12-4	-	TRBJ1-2	TGTGCCAGCAGTTTTAAGGGGGTCGGCGGCTACACCTTC	CASSFKGVGGYTF
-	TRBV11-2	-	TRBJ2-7	TGTGCCAGCAGCGGCGGGACAGCGGAGTACGAGCAGTACTTC	CASSGGTAEYEQYF
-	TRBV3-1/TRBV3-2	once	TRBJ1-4	TGTGCCAGCAGCCAAGATTTCGGGATAAGCCATGAAAAACTGTTTTTT	CASSQDFGISHEKLFF
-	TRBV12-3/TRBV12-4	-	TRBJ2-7	TGTGCCAGCAGTCGGGACGAGTCCTACGAGCAGTACTTC	CASSRDESYEQYF
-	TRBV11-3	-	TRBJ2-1	TGTGCCAGCAGCATACAGGGGAAGGGGGGCAATGAGCAGTTCTTC	CASSIQGKGGNEQFF
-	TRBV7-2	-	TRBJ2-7	TGTGCCAGCAGCTTAGACAGTTACTCCTACGAGCAGTACTTC	CASSLDSYSYEQYF
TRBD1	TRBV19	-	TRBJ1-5	TGTGCCAGTAGTATGAGCATACGGACAGGGAATCAGCCCCAGCATTTT	CASSMSIRTGNQPQHF
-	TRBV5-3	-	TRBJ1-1	TGTGCCTCCCTGAGAAGACCGAGGAACACTGAAGCTTTCTTT	CASLRRPRNTEAFF
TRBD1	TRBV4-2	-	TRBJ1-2	TGTGCCAGCAGCCAAAGGAGGGACAGGGCGGACTATGGCTACACCTTC	CASSQRRDRADYGYTF
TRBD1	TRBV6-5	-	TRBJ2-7	TGTGCCAGCAGTTATAGTGGACAGGGGGTATCCGAGCAGTACTTC	CASSYSGQGVSEQYF
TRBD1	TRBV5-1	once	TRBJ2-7	TGCGCCAGCAGCTTGTGGGGACAGGTAAACTACGAGCAGTACTTC	CASSLWGQVNYEQYF
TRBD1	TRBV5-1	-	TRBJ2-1	TGCGCCCGCAGCGGGGGACAGGGGGGATACAATGAGCAGTTCTTC	CARSGGQGGYNEQFF
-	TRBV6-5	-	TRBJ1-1	TGTGCCAGCAGCCTCCGACAGGCCAACACTGAAGCTTTCTTT	CASSLRQANTEAFF
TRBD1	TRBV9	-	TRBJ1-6	TGTGCCAGCAGCGCCGGGACAGCGAATAATTCACCCCTCCACTTT	CASSAGTANNSPLHF
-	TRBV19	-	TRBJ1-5	TGTGCCAGGAGAAGACAGGATACTCAGCCCCAGCATTTT	CARRRQDTQPQHF
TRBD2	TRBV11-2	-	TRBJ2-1	TGTGCCAGCAGCCTGCGGGGGGCCGACAATGAGCAGTTCTTC	CASSLRGADNEQFF
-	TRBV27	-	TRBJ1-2	TGTGCCAGCAGTCCAGACAGGTCCTATGGCTACACCTTC	CASSPDRSYGYTF
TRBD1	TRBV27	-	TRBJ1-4	TGTGCCAGCGGGGGACAGGGGGCTTGGGAAAAACTGTTTTTT	CASGGQGAWEKLFF
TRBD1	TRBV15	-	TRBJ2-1	TGTGCCACCAGCAGAGTCAAGGGTCGGGACAGGGGGCCTACAAGGGCATACAATGAGCAGTTCTTC	CATSRVKGRDRGPTRAYNEQFF
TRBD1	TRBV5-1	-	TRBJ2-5	TGCGCCAGCAGCTTGGGGACAGGGGGAATAATAGAGACCCAGTACTTC	CASSLGTGGIIETQYF
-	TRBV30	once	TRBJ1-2	TGTGCCTGGAGTAGGGAGGGTGGGGGCTACACCTTC	CAWSREGGGYTF
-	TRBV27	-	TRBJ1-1	TGTGCCAGCAGTTTGTCGACAGGTTTGAACACTGAAGCTTTCTTT	CASSLSTGLNTEAFF
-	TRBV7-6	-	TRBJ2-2	TGTGCCAGCAGCTTAGCGCATATCAACACCGGGGAGCTGTTTTTT	CASSLAHINTGELFF
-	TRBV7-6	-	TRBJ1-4	TGTGCCAGCAGCTTAGTTAGGGCGGGGAATGAACTGTTTTTT	CASSLVRAGNELFF
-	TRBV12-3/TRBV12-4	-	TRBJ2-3	TGTGCCAGCAGCCCGTATTATACGCAGTATTTT	CASSPYYTQYF
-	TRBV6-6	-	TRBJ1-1	TGTGCCAGCAGTTCTATGATGGGTAACACTGAAGCTTTCTTT	CASSSMMGNTEAFF
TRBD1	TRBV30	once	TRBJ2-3	TGTGCCTGGAGTGAAACCGGGACAGGCACAGATACGCAGTATTTT	CAWSETGTGTDTQYF
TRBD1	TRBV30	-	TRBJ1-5	TGTGCCTGGAGACAGGGGGCGGGCAATCAGCCCCAGCATTTT	CAWRQGAGNQPQHF
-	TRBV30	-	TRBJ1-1	TGTGCCTGGAGTGTACAGGATGAAGCTTTCTTT	CAWSVQDEAFF
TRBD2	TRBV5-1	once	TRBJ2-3	TGCGCCAGCAGCTTGGCCAGAAGCGGGGGCACAGATACGCAGTATTTT	CASSLARSGGTDTQYF
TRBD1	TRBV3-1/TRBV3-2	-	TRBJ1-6	TGTGCCAGCAGCCAGGACAGGGGGCGCGGGAATTCACCCCTCCACTTT	CASSQDRGRGNSPLHF
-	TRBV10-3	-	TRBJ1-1	TGTGATATGGGCACTGAAGCTTTCTTT	CDMGTEAFF